The present T cell receptor (beta chain) was sequenced within a study of blood T cell repertoires in COVID-19. Study overall: Some COVID-19 samples were acute and others convalescent; all came from the United States, Italy and Spain. T cells, B-cell-depleted T cells, or PBMCs supplied cDNA or gDNA.

Germline V gene lookup returns CDR1 LNHNV and CDR2 YYDKDF (reference sequence). This CDR3 is 13 amino acids long. V was shortened by 6 bases and J by 1 base, with 9 bases between the two germline ends. Produced via immunoSEQ multiplex PCR; TCRdb's table is partial and in-frame only. The sample contains roughly 49,000 clones, 90% to 95% of which appear only once. The material sequenced was peripheral blood. This receptor was taken from a man between 60 and 70 years old with COVID-19, enrolled during active disease. The chain recombines TRBV15 with TRBJ1-1; the D gene is possibly TRBD1 (6 bases). The CDR3 DNA reads as TGTGCCACCAGAGTCAGGGGGAACACTGAAGCTTTCTTT. Translation: CATRVRGNTEAFF.